The 8 T cell receptor beta chains in this list originate from one sample, sequenced in a study of blood T cells in healthy people across ages. It was with a sample-barcoded 5' primer and a J-beta primer mix that a second PCR of about 6 to 11 cycles was run. TCRdb redid the calling of the 5' RACE reads with MiXCR, one entry per CDR3 protein. The sample consists of about 640,000 distinct CDR3 sequences, around 54% of them appearing once. Sequenced sample: blood. All receptors come from a man in his 60s in good health.

This rearrangement joins TRBV6-5 to TRBJ2-7; D is unresolved. CDR1 MNHEY and CDR2 SVGAGI come from the germline V gene. The CDR3 is made up of 11 amino acids. Trimming removed 6 bases at V and 5 bases at J, with 8 bases between. DNA of the CDR3: TGTGCCAGCAGCAACACCCACGAGCAGTACTTC. Its translation: CASSNTHEQYF.

This clonotype was observed at least ten times. The chain recombines TRBV2 with TRBJ1-1; 9 bases line up with TRBD1. Germline CDR1 SNHLY, CDR2 FYNNEI. This CDR3 has 15 amino acids. V was clipped by 5 bases and J by 3 bases; unmatched bases: 7. CDR3 region: CASSRTTGGHTEAFF. The CDR3 DNA sequence: TGTGCCAGCAGTCGTACCACAGGGGGCCACACTGAAGCTTTCTTT.

The chain recombines TRBV12-3 or TRBV12-4 with TRBJ1-1; D is ambiguous. The ends were cut back, 6 bases at V and 1 base at J, with 9 bases in the middle. The CDR3 length is 13 residues. The DNA of the CDR3 is TGTGCCAGCAGCCGACGTGAGAACACTGAAGCTTTCTTT. Translated, it gives CASSRRENTEAFF.

This clonotype was seen only a few times. The CDR3 DNA reads as TGTGCCAGCAGCTCCGAAGCGGGGGCTAAAAACATTCAGTACTTC. Translating gives CASSSEAGAKNIQYF. The V call is TRBV4-2, the J call TRBJ2-4; 8 positions match TRBD2. The CDR3 covers 15 residues. CDR1 LGHNA and CDR2 YNFKEQ come from the germline V gene. V trimming: 5 bases; J trimming: 4 bases; junction bases outside the gene matches: 7.

This clonotype showed up many times. The genes are TRBV7-2 and TRBJ2-5; D is possibly TRBD1 (6 bases). Per germline, CDR1 SGHTA and CDR2 FQGNSA. This CDR3 is 13 amino acids long. V was trimmed by 1 base and J by 5 bases, leaving 8 bases between them. The CDR3 protein is CASSLGGHETQYF. The CDR3 DNA sequence: TGTGCCAGCAGCTTAGGGGGGCATGAGACCCAGTACTTC.

The V gene is TRBV24-1, the J gene TRBJ2-5; a possible D gene is TRBD1 (5 bases). Trimming shortened V by 2 bases and J by 5 bases, and 11 bases separated the two germline ends. This CDR3 is 14 amino acids long. Germline V CDR1 and CDR2: KGHDR, SFDVKD. CDR3 DNA: TGTGCCACCAGTGATTCAGTTTACAGGGAGACCCAGTACTTC. Protein: CATSDSVYRETQYF.

This chain joins TRBV20-1 and TRBJ2-5; TRBD2 might be the D (5 bases). V was pared by 3 bases and J by 4 bases, with 12 bases between. The germline CDR1 and CDR2 sequences are DFQATT and SNEGSKA (reference sequence). CDR3 length: 13 amino acids. This chain's CDR3 is CSARGFGRETQYF. Written as DNA, the CDR3 is TGCAGTGCTAGGGGGTTTGGGAGAGAGACCCAGTACTTC.

This clonotype was detected a few times. The rearrangement links TRBV12-3 or TRBV12-4 to TRBJ2-5; tentative D call: TRBD2 (6 bases). V was shortened by 5 bases and J by 1 base, with 11 bases between the two germline ends. The CDR3 runs to 14 residues. The CDR3 DNA follows: TGTGCCAGCAGTACCCGGGACTCCCAAGAGACCCAGTACTTC. Translated: CASSTRDSQETQYF.